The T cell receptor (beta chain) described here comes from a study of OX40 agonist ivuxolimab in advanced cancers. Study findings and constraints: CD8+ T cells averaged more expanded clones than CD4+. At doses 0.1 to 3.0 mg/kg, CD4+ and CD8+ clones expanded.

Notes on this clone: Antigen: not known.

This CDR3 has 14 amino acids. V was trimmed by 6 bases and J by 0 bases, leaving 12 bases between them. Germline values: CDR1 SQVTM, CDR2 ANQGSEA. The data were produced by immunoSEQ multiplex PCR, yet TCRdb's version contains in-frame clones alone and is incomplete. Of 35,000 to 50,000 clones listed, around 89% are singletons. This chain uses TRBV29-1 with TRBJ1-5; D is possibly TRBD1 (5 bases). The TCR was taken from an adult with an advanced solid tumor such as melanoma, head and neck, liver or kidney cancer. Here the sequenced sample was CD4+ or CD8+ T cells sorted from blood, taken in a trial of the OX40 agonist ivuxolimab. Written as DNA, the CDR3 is TGCAGCGTCTCTAAGGGGACTAGCAATCAGCCCCAGCATTTT. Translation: CSVSKGTSNQPQHF.